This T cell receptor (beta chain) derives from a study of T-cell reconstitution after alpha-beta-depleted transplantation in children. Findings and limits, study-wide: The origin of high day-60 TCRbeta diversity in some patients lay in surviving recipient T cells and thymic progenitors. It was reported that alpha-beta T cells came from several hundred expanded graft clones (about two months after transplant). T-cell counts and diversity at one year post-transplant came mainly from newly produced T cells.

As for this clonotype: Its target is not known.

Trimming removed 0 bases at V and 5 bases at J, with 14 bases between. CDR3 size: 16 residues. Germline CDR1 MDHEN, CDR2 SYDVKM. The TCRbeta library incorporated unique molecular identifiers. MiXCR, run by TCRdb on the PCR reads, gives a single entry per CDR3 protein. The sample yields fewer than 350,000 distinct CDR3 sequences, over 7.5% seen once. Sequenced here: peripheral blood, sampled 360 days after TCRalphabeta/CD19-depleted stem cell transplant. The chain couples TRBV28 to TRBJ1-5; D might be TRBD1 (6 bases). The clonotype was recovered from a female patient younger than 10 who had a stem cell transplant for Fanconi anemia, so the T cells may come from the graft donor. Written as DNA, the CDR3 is TGTGCCAGCAGTTTATGGCTCCAGGGGAGGGATCAGCCCCAGCATTTT. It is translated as CASSLWLQGRDQPQHF.